This TCR beta chain was sequenced for a study of CD8+ T cells in alopecia areata. Study context: Transfer of skin from approximately 6-13-month-old C3H/HeJ graft donors with spontaneous alopecia was made to approximately 6-11-week-old female C3H/HeJ mice.

Investigators isolated RNA and reverse transcribed it into cDNA to act as the sequencing template. The repertoire was sequenced with immunoSEQ multiplex PCR; TCRdb's copy has only in-frame clones and lacks some. The repertoire consists of some 110,000 clones, none detected only once. In regard to this clone: Its antigen is not known. Mouse germline and gene names are used. The CDR3 extends 4 residues past the end of the read, so its final part is completed from the germline J gene.

Points from the study as a whole: Mouse data revealed clearer TCR sharing than patient data did, a gap possibly tied to HLA. Higher clonality was seen in lesional scalp than in normal scalp, especially in alopecia totalis/universalis. There were also resident alphabeta T cells of normal skin sequenced in scalp samples.

This CDR3 region has 14 residues. V lost 5 bases and J lost 4; bases outside the gene matches: 2. CDR1 and CDR2 (germline): FNHDT, SITEND (reference sequence). This sequence joins TRBV19 and TRBJ2-3, with 12 positions matching TRBD2. Sequencing input: lesional skin. This clonotype was obtained from a C3H/HeJ mouse with alopecia areata. The strain bears MHC haplotype H2-k. The sequenced CDR3 bases are TGTGCCAGCAGGGACTGGGGGGGGACAGAA. Protein product: CASRDWGGTE. The entire CDR3 is CASRDWGGTETLYF. Full variable domain (outside the CDR3, taken from reference TRBV19 and TRBJ2-3): GGIITQTPKFLIGQEGQKLTLKCQQNFNHDTMYWYRQDSGKGLRLIYYSITENDLQKGDLSEGYDASREKKSSFSLTVTSAQKNEMAVFLCASRDWGGTETLYFGSGTRLTVL.